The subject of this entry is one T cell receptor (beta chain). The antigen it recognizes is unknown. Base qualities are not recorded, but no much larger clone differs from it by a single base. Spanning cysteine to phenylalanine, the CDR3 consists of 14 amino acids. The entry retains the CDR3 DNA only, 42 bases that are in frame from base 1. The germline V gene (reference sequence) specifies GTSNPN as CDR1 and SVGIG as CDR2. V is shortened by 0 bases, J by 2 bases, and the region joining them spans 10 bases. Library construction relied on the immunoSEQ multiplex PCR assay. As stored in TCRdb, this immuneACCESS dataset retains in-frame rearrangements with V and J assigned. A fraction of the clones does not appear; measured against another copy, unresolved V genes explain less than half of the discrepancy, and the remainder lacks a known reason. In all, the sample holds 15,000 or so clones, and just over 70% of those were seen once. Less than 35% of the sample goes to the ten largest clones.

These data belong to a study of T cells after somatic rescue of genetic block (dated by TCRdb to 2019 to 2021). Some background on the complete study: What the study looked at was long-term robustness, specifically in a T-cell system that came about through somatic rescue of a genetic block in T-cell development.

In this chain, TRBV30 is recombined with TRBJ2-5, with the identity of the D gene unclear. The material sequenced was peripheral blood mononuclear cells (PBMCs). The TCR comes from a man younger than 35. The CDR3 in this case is CAWSVLDRQETQYF. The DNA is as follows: TGTGCCTGGAGTGTACTGGATCGGCAAGAGACCCAGTACTTC.